Listed below are T cell receptor beta chains from one sample, sequenced in a study of post-analysis software for immune sequencing data. TCRdb itself ran the PCR reads through MiXCR, one entry per CDR3 protein. Of hundreds of thousands of distinct CDR3 sequences listed, roughly 27% were seen once; the top ten hold more than 0.45%. The sequencing sample was made of blood. The source of these receptors is a girl aged 10-17 years with multiple sclerosis. CDR3s include the opening cysteine and the closing phenylalanine or tryptophan. Fields, in order: V gene, D gene, clone size, J gene, CDR3 DNA, CDR3 protein. A D gene is named only where the DNA matches it firmly. Rows give clone size only sometimes, using once, few, many, or a class for an expanded clone.

v_gene: TRBV20-1; d_gene: .; abundance: few; j_gene: TRBJ2-7; CDR3nt: TGCAGTGCTAGAAACTGGGGAGCCTCCTACGAGCAGTACTTC; CDR3aa: CSARNWGASYEQYF
v_gene: TRBV27; d_gene: TRBD1; abundance: .; j_gene: TRBJ1-1; CDR3nt: TGTGCCAGCAGTCCCGAGGGACAGGCGCGCACTGAAGCTTTCTTT; CDR3aa: CASSPEGQARTEAFF
v_gene: TRBV10-3; d_gene: .; abundance: .; j_gene: TRBJ2-2; CDR3nt: TGTGCCATCAACGAGGGAGTTTCATCCCTCGAACACTACCCCGGGGAGCTGTTTTTT; CDR3aa: CAINEGVSSLEHYPGELFF
v_gene: TRBV20-1; d_gene: .; abundance: few; j_gene: TRBJ2-7; CDR3nt: TGCAGTGCTTCGACCGGGCCAATAGACGAGCAGTACTTC; CDR3aa: CSASTGPIDEQYF
v_gene: TRBV5-1; d_gene: .; abundance: few; j_gene: TRBJ1-2; CDR3nt: TGCGCCAGCAGCTTGGATTCCCACTGGACATTTGGCTACACCTTC; CDR3aa: CASSLDSHWTFGYTF
v_gene: TRBV6-1; d_gene: TRBD1; abundance: .; j_gene: TRBJ2-1; CDR3nt: TGTGCCAGCAAAGGACAGGGCCCCGTAATAAATGAGCAGTTCTTC; CDR3aa: CASKGQGPVINEQFF
v_gene: TRBV28; d_gene: .; abundance: .; j_gene: TRBJ1-5; CDR3nt: TGTGCCAGCAGTTTATTCCCCGGGAGGGGCAATCAGCCCCAGCATTTT; CDR3aa: CASSLFPGRGNQPQHF
v_gene: TRBV28; d_gene: TRBD1; abundance: few; j_gene: TRBJ2-1; CDR3nt: TGTGCCAGCAGTCCAGTCGGACAGGTCTACAATGAGCAGTTCTTC; CDR3aa: CASSPVGQVYNEQFF
v_gene: TRBV12-3/TRBV12-4; d_gene: .; abundance: few; j_gene: TRBJ2-3; CDR3nt: TGTGCCAGCAGTCCCTTTAACCTAGGCGGCACAGATACGCAGTATTTT; CDR3aa: CASSPFNLGGTDTQYF
v_gene: TRBV28; d_gene: TRBD1; abundance: .; j_gene: TRBJ2-4; CDR3nt: TGTGCCAGCAGTCCTCGGGACAGGGCGGGGGAGCAGTACTTC; CDR3aa: CASSPRDRAGEQYF
v_gene: TRBV29-1; d_gene: .; abundance: few; j_gene: TRBJ2-7; CDR3nt: TGCTCCGGTGCGAGTAGCTCCTACGAGCAGTACTTC; CDR3aa: CSGASSSYEQYF
v_gene: TRBV5-1; d_gene: .; abundance: .; j_gene: TRBJ1-2; CDR3nt: TGCGCCAGCAGCTCGGTGGGACTCTATGGCTACACCTTC; CDR3aa: CASSSVGLYGYTF
v_gene: TRBV29-1; d_gene: TRBD2; abundance: few; j_gene: TRBJ2-7; CDR3nt: TGCAGCGTTGGGGGAGGAGGGAGGGCCGATGGGGAGCAGTACTTC; CDR3aa: CSVGGGGRADGEQYF
v_gene: TRBV29-1; d_gene: .; abundance: .; j_gene: TRBJ1-1; CDR3nt: TGCAGCGTTTGGGTGAACACTGAAGCTTTCTTT; CDR3aa: CSVWVNTEAFF
v_gene: TRBV3-1; d_gene: .; abundance: few; j_gene: TRBJ2-3; CDR3nt: TGTGCCAGCAGCCAAGATATGGGGGGCGCACAGTCAGATACGCAGTATTTT; CDR3aa: CASSQDMGGAQSDTQYF
v_gene: TRBV4-3; d_gene: .; abundance: .; j_gene: TRBJ2-5; CDR3nt: TGCGCCAGCAGCCAAGATTGGAGCGTAGGGGCAGAGGCCCAGTACTTC; CDR3aa: CASSQDWSVGAEAQYF
v_gene: TRBV4-3; d_gene: .; abundance: .; j_gene: TRBJ1-5; CDR3nt: TGCGCCAGCAGCCAAGATTGGTCGAATCAGCCCCAGCATTTT; CDR3aa: CASSQDWSNQPQHF
v_gene: TRBV5-6; d_gene: .; abundance: .; j_gene: TRBJ2-3; CDR3nt: TGTGCCAGCAGCTTGACAAGCGGAAGGTTCTCTAGCACAGATACGCAGTATTTT; CDR3aa: CASSLTSGRFSSTDTQYF
v_gene: TRBV29-1; d_gene: TRBD1; abundance: many; j_gene: TRBJ1-1; CDR3nt: TGCAGCGTTGAAACAGGGGCGAACACTGAAGCTTTCTTT; CDR3aa: CSVETGANTEAFF
v_gene: TRBV28; d_gene: TRBD2; abundance: .; j_gene: TRBJ2-1; CDR3nt: TGTGCCAGCCCTCCCTCCGGGACTAGCGGAAACAATGAGCAGTTCTTC; CDR3aa: CASPPSGTSGNNEQFF
v_gene: TRBV7-2; d_gene: TRBD2; abundance: few; j_gene: TRBJ2-1; CDR3nt: TGTGCCAGCAGCTTGCGGACTAGCGGGATCGGGTGGGCTGAGCAGTTCTTC; CDR3aa: CASSLRTSGIGWAEQFF
v_gene: TRBV7-9; d_gene: .; abundance: .; j_gene: TRBJ1-1; CDR3nt: TGTGCCAGCAGCCCGCTTTGGACTGAAGCTTTCTTT; CDR3aa: CASSPLWTEAFF
v_gene: TRBV28; d_gene: .; abundance: few; j_gene: TRBJ1-1; CDR3nt: TGTGCCAGCAGCCCGCTGGAGGGCAGGGGAACTGAAGCTTTCTTT; CDR3aa: CASSPLEGRGTEAFF
v_gene: TRBV11-3; d_gene: TRBD1; abundance: .; j_gene: TRBJ1-6; CDR3nt: TGTGCCAGCAGCTCAGGGGGCAGTTCACCCCTCCACTTT; CDR3aa: CASSSGGSSPLHF
v_gene: TRBV7-8; d_gene: TRBD1; abundance: .; j_gene: TRBJ1-1; CDR3nt: TGTGCCAGCAGCTCCCCCGGGACAGGGGGCACTGAAGCTTTCTTT; CDR3aa: CASSSPGTGGTEAFF
v_gene: TRBV27; d_gene: TRBD2; abundance: few; j_gene: TRBJ2-1; CDR3nt: TGTGCCAGCAGGAGCCCGGGACTAGCTGGGTACAATGAGCAGTTCTTC; CDR3aa: CASRSPGLAGYNEQFF
v_gene: TRBV24-1; d_gene: .; abundance: few; j_gene: TRBJ2-7; CDR3nt: TGTGCCACCAGTGATTTCCCGGGCCTCAGCTCCTACGAGCAGTACTTC; CDR3aa: CATSDFPGLSSYEQYF
v_gene: TRBV7-8; d_gene: .; abundance: .; j_gene: TRBJ2-7; CDR3nt: TGTGCCAGCAGCTTGCCCGAGCAGGGCTACGAGCAGTACTTC; CDR3aa: CASSLPEQGYEQYF
v_gene: TRBV20-1; d_gene: TRBD2; abundance: .; j_gene: TRBJ2-3; CDR3nt: TGCAGTGCCCCGAATAGCGGGAGGCCGAGCACAGATACGCAGTATTTT; CDR3aa: CSAPNSGRPSTDTQYF
v_gene: TRBV6-6; d_gene: .; abundance: few; j_gene: TRBJ1-6; CDR3nt: TGTGCCAGCAGTCGCGAGCCGAACTCACCCCTCCACTTT; CDR3aa: CASSREPNSPLHF
v_gene: TRBV6-1; d_gene: .; abundance: .; j_gene: TRBJ1-2; CDR3nt: TGTGCCAGCAGTGGCCGGGCGGATACCCTCTATGGCTACACCTTC; CDR3aa: CASSGRADTLYGYTF
v_gene: TRBV29-1; d_gene: TRBD1; abundance: .; j_gene: TRBJ2-4; CDR3nt: TGCGGCGTAGCCTACAGGGGAAGGGGCAAAAACATTCAGTACTTC; CDR3aa: CGVAYRGRGKNIQYF
v_gene: TRBV7-9; d_gene: .; abundance: .; j_gene: TRBJ1-3; CDR3nt: TGTGCCAGCAGCTTAGGAAACACCATATATTTT; CDR3aa: CASSLGNTIYF
v_gene: TRBV7-8; d_gene: TRBD2; abundance: few; j_gene: TRBJ2-1; CDR3nt: TGTGCCAGCAGCGTCCCACCCGGGACTAGGGGCAATGAGCAGTTCTTC; CDR3aa: CASSVPPGTRGNEQFF
v_gene: TRBV28; d_gene: TRBD2; abundance: few; j_gene: TRBJ2-3; CDR3nt: TGTGCCAGCAGTCCAGGAGCCGGGACTACTAGCACAGATACGCAGTATTTT; CDR3aa: CASSPGAGTTSTDTQYF
v_gene: TRBV11-2; d_gene: .; abundance: .; j_gene: TRBJ1-2; CDR3nt: TGTGCCAGCAGCTTAGGTCCAGCTAACTATGGCTACACCTTC; CDR3aa: CASSLGPANYGYTF
v_gene: TRBV29-1; d_gene: .; abundance: .; j_gene: TRBJ1-1; CDR3nt: TGCAGCGGTGGGGCCCCCTCCGGGACGGCTTTCTTT; CDR3aa: CSGGAPSGTAFF
v_gene: TRBV15; d_gene: TRBD1; abundance: .; j_gene: TRBJ1-4; CDR3nt: TGTGCCACCAGCAGAGGGACAGGGTTCGAAAAACTGTTTTTT; CDR3aa: CATSRGTGFEKLFF
v_gene: TRBV29-1; d_gene: .; abundance: .; j_gene: TRBJ2-7; CDR3nt: TGCAGCGTTGAAATAGGGGACGCCACCTACGAGCAGTACTTC; CDR3aa: CSVEIGDATYEQYF
v_gene: TRBV20-1; d_gene: .; abundance: .; j_gene: TRBJ2-3; CDR3nt: TGCAGTGCTAGAGATGCCTTCACAGATACGCAGTATTTT; CDR3aa: CSARDAFTDTQYF
v_gene: TRBV28; d_gene: .; abundance: few; j_gene: TRBJ2-1; CDR3nt: TGTGCCAGCAGTTGGGGGACGAAGCAGTTCTTC; CDR3aa: CASSWGTKQFF
v_gene: TRBV20-1; d_gene: .; abundance: few; j_gene: TRBJ2-6; CDR3nt: TGCAGTGCCTCGCGGGCGGGCGGGGCCAACGTCCTGACTTTC; CDR3aa: CSASRAGGANVLTF
v_gene: TRBV20-1; d_gene: .; abundance: .; j_gene: TRBJ1-5; CDR3nt: TGCAGTGCTAGAGGTCGGACGAACAATCAGCCCCAGCATTTT; CDR3aa: CSARGRTNNQPQHF
v_gene: TRBV12-3/TRBV12-4; d_gene: TRBD1; abundance: few; j_gene: TRBJ2-7; CDR3nt: TGTGCCAGCACTCCGACAGGGGTCGACTACGAGCAGTACTTC; CDR3aa: CASTPTGVDYEQYF
v_gene: TRBV7-2; d_gene: .; abundance: .; j_gene: TRBJ2-1; CDR3nt: TGTGCCAGCAGGAGGGAGGGGGGGTCCAATGAGCAGTTCTTC; CDR3aa: CASRREGGSNEQFF
v_gene: TRBV5-6; d_gene: TRBD2; abundance: many; j_gene: TRBJ2-3; CDR3nt: TGTGCCAGCAGCTCGGGACTAGCGGTAGATACGCAGTATTTT; CDR3aa: CASSSGLAVDTQYF
v_gene: TRBV12-3/TRBV12-4; d_gene: .; abundance: many; j_gene: TRBJ2-5; CDR3nt: TGTGCCAGCAGTTTATTGGGTCGGCGCGAACAAGAGACCCAGTACTTC; CDR3aa: CASSLLGRREQETQYF
v_gene: TRBV3-1; d_gene: .; abundance: .; j_gene: TRBJ2-5; CDR3nt: TGTGCCAGCAGCGACGGAGGGGTCGGGGAGACCCAGTACTTC; CDR3aa: CASSDGGVGETQYF
v_gene: TRBV2; d_gene: .; abundance: .; j_gene: TRBJ1-2; CDR3nt: TGTGCCAATCCGAACCCGCGTGAGGTAAATGGCTACACCTTC; CDR3aa: CANPNPREVNGYTF
v_gene: TRBV4-1; d_gene: .; abundance: few; j_gene: TRBJ2-5; CDR3nt: TGCGCCAGCAGCCAAGACTTAGTGTCGGAGACCCAGTACTTC; CDR3aa: CASSQDLVSETQYF
v_gene: TRBV28; d_gene: TRBD1; abundance: few; j_gene: TRBJ1-2; CDR3nt: TGTGCCAGCAGTGGCGGGACAGGCTATGGCTACACCTTC; CDR3aa: CASSGGTGYGYTF
v_gene: TRBV12-3/TRBV12-4; d_gene: .; abundance: .; j_gene: TRBJ1-4; CDR3nt: TGTGCCAGCAGTTTAGGGTCGGTCTTAGCTAATGAAAAACTGTTTTTT; CDR3aa: CASSLGSVLANEKLFF
v_gene: TRBV21-1; d_gene: .; abundance: .; j_gene: TRBJ2-7; CDR3nt: TGTGCCAGCAGCAAGGCCTGGGGTGGGTCCTACGAGCAGTACTTC; CDR3aa: CASSKAWGGSYEQYF
v_gene: TRBV4-2; d_gene: .; abundance: .; j_gene: TRBJ1-2; CDR3nt: TGTGCCAGCAGCCAAGAGGTCGGGGTCAGTCCGGGGCGGGATGGCTACACCTTC; CDR3aa: CASSQEVGVSPGRDGYTF
v_gene: TRBV28; d_gene: .; abundance: few; j_gene: TRBJ2-1; CDR3nt: TGTGCCAGCAGCCTACTCGCAGCCGAGCAGTTCTTC; CDR3aa: CASSLLAAEQFF
v_gene: TRBV20-1; d_gene: TRBD2; abundance: many; j_gene: TRBJ2-7; CDR3nt: TGCAGTGCCCATCAGGCTAGCGGAAACTCCTACGAGCAGTACTTC; CDR3aa: CSAHQASGNSYEQYF
v_gene: TRBV7-9; d_gene: .; abundance: .; j_gene: TRBJ1-1; CDR3nt: TGTGCCAGCAGGGGGACTGAATACACTGAAGCTTTCTTT; CDR3aa: CASRGTEYTEAFF
v_gene: TRBV20-1; d_gene: .; abundance: .; j_gene: TRBJ2-1; CDR3nt: TGCAGTGCTAGAGGTCGAGCGGACAATGAGCAGTTCTTC; CDR3aa: CSARGRADNEQFF
v_gene: TRBV18; d_gene: .; abundance: .; j_gene: TRBJ1-2; CDR3nt: TGTGCCAGCCCCACGGGGCAGGAGGCCTATGGCTACACCTTC; CDR3aa: CASPTGQEAYGYTF
v_gene: TRBV9; d_gene: .; abundance: .; j_gene: TRBJ2-7; CDR3nt: TGTGCCAGCAGCAGGGACTCCCTGAGACACGAGCAGTACTTC; CDR3aa: CASSRDSLRHEQYF